The 17 T cell receptor beta chains given below trace back to one sample, sequenced in a study of T cells in Graves' hyperthyroidism and ophthalmopathy. Regions amplified from RNA transcripts were the TCR beta CDR3 regions. During a first-round RT-PCR of the TCR CDR3, the HTBI primer set was used. One entry per CDR3 protein, called by TCRdb with MiXCR from the multiplex PCR reads. Of nearly 750,000 distinct CDR3 sequences in the sample, roughly a third are singletons; the top ten hold around 31%. Sequenced sample: blood. The source is a woman aged 35 to 49 with Graves' hyperthyroidism.

This clonotype was detected a few times. The chain has TRBV7-9 and TRBJ2-7; 14 bases fit TRBD2. Gene TRBJ2-1 matches the end of the DNA better, so the J call may be wrong. The CDR3 sequence is 15 residues long. The germline V gene encodes CDR1 SEHNR and CDR2 FQNEAQ (reference sequence). CDR3 sequence reads: CASTLTSGGVNEQFF. The DNA of the CDR3 is TGTGCCAGCACCCTGACTAGCGGGGGGGTGAATGAGCAGTTCTTC.

This clonotype was seen only a few times. CDR3 DNA: TGTGCCAGCAGCCAGAGGGGCTCCCCCCCCTACGAGCAGTACTTC. Translating it yields CASSQRGSPPYEQYF. V is TRBV5-6 and J is TRBJ2-7, with D tentatively TRBD1 or TRBD2 (5 bases each). Germline-derived CDR1 and CDR2 are SGHDT and YYEEEE. There are 15 residues in the CDR3. V lost 4 bases to trimming and J lost 2 bases, with 16 bases between them.

Notes on this clonotype: One base away lies a much larger clone, so this may be a sequencing read error. No conserved phenylalanine or tryptophan is present at the end of the CDR3, so a read error is the likely explanation. This chain connects TRBV7-9 to TRBJ1-6; no firm D call. Looked up from germline, CDR1 is SEHNR and CDR2 is FQNEAQ (reference sequence). The CDR3 sequence is 12 residues long. With 5 bases removed from V and 10 bases from J, the gap between germline ends came to 9 bases. CDR3 region: CASSREGSPLHL. The CDR3 DNA follows: TGTGCCAGCAGCCGAGAAGGGTCACCCCTCCACCTT.

The CDR3 is CASSYLATSGGSLDEQYF. The CDR3 nucleotides are TGTGCCAGCAGTTACTTAGCGACTAGCGGGGGTTCGCTCGACGAGCAGTACTTC. The V gene is TRBV6-2 or TRBV6-3, the J gene TRBJ2-7; 12 bases line up with TRBD2. The ends lost 1 base at V and 5 bases at J; junction bases unmatched: 12. Germline V lookup: CDR1 MNHEY, CDR2 SVGEGT. CDR3 length: 18 amino acids.

This chain joins TRBV10-3 and TRBJ1-1; D perhaps matches TRBD1 (5 bases). CDR3 length: 15 residues. The V and J ends lost 10 bases and 6 bases respectively, with 24 bases between them. Germline lookup yields CDR1 ENHRY and CDR2 SYGVKD. CDR3 amino acids: CASVRTSGGISEAFF. CDR3 bases: TGTGCCAGCGTGCGTACCTCCGGGGGAATCTCTGAAGCTTTCTTT.

The V gene is TRBV6-6, the J gene TRBJ1-3; no reliable D call. The CDR3 has 16 amino acids. V shed 5 bases and J shed 0 bases, with 14 bases lying between them. The V gene's germline CDR1 is MNHNY and CDR2 SVGAGI (reference sequence). This CDR3 is CASSQLGPNSGNTIYF. The CDR3 region has the DNA TGTGCCAGCAGTCAATTAGGACCGAACTCTGGAAACACCATATATTTT.

A word on this clonotype: At one of its ends the junction is not consistent with the germline gene, which may arise from a read error. The rearrangement uses TRBV20-1 and TRBJ2-7, with 7 positions matching TRBD2. Germline V CDR1 and CDR2: DFQATT, SNEGSKA (reference sequence). The CDR3 totals 15 residues. CDR3 coding DNA: TGCAGTGCTAGAGATGGGAGGGAGGCCTCCTACGAGCAGCACTTC. Translation: CSARDGREASYEQHF.

This clonotype was seen a handful of times. The chain uses TRBV9 and TRBJ2-7; D could derive from TRBD1 or TRBD2 (5 bases each). The V gene's germline CDR1 is SGDLS and CDR2 YYNGEE. The CDR3 covers 15 residues. Between the trimmed V and J ends, which lost 4 bases and 0 bases, there was a span of 14 bases. CDR3 bases: TGTGCCAGCAGCCCCCGGGACCCACTCTCCTACGAGCAGTACTTC. It codes for CASSPRDPLSYEQYF. Full variable domain (outside the CDR3, taken from reference TRBV9 and TRBJ2-7): DSGVTQTPKHLITATGQRVTLRCSPRSGDLSVYWYQQSLDQGLQFLIQYYNGEERAKGNILERFSAQQFPDLHSELNLSSLELGDSALYFCASSPRDPLSYEQYFGPGTRLTVT.

The chain has TRBV6-5 and TRBJ1-5; D not certain. Looked up from germline, CDR1 is MNHEY and CDR2 is SVGAGI. This CDR3 region has 15 residues. V lost 0 bases, J lost 7 bases, and 13 bases lay in between. CDR3 region: CASSYSEAANQPQHF. As DNA, the CDR3 is TGTGCCAGCAGTTACTCGGAGGCGGCCAACCAGCCCCAGCATTTT.

This clonotype was observed at least ten times. The chain employs TRBV7-6 and TRBJ2-5; 9 nucleotides agree with TRBD2. The V segment lost 5 bases and the J segment 6 bases; nucleotides outside the gene matches: 13. Germline CDR1 and CDR2: SGHVS and FNYEAQ. This CDR3 contains 16 residues. The CDR3 sequence is CASSSPLRGGTKTQYF. The CDR3 bases are TGTGCCAGCAGCAGCCCCTTGCGGGGGGGCACGAAGACCCAGTACTTC.

The chain links TRBV29-1 to TRBJ1-2, with a weak D call TRBD1 (5 bases). The CDR3 contains 15 residues. The germline V gene has CDR1 SQVTM and CDR2 ANQGSEA. Trimming took off 4 bases at V and 7 bases at J, with 22 bases between the two ends. Here the CDR3 DNA reads TGCAGCGTTGCCCTGGGCAGGAGGGGCTACGGTGGCTACACCTTC. Amino acid sequence: CSVALGRRGYGGYTF.

At least ten counts were recorded for this clonotype. V usage is TRBV7-2 and J usage is TRBJ1-1, with 10 bases matching TRBD1. Germline V gene lookup returns CDR1 SGHTA and CDR2 FQGNSA. Trimming cost V 5 bases and J 6 bases; bases outside gene matches: 12. The CDR3 has 16 amino acids. In DNA, the CDR3 is TGTGCCAGCAGCAGTCTACCGGGACAGGGGCGTCCTGAAGCTTTCTTT. Encoded protein: CASSSLPGQGRPEAFF.

The table lists this clonotype with a few counts. The V call is TRBV5-4, the J call TRBJ1-4, with no clear D. This CDR3 has 15 amino acids. CDR1 and CDR2 from the germline V gene are SGHNT and YYREEE (reference sequence). V lost 2 bases and J lost 7, with 15 bases in between. The CDR3 reads CASSLGVMGGEKLFF. The CDR3 DNA reads as TGTGCCAGCAGCTTAGGAGTGATGGGCGGTGAAAAACTGTTTTTT.

The genes are TRBV5-5 and TRBJ2-6; 10 bases are shared with TRBD1. The CDR3 runs 19 residues. CDR1 is SGHKS, CDR2 YYEKEE, per germline (reference sequence). J gave up 0 bases and V 4 bases, and 10 bases lay outside the gene matches. This CDR3 reads CASSADRGRGPSGANVLTF. The CDR3 DNA sequence: TGTGCCAGCAGCGCCGACAGGGGGCGCGGTCCCTCTGGGGCCAACGTCCTGACTTTC.

The chain carries TRBV6-5 and TRBJ2-2; 7 nucleotides agree with TRBD2. The CDR3 covers 14 residues. The germline CDR1 and CDR2 sequences are MNHEY and SVGAGI. V gave up 8 bases and J gave up 3 bases; unmatched junction bases: 6. CDR3 bases: TGTGCCAGCCAACGGGACTATTACACCGGGGAGCTGTTTTTT. Translated, it gives CASQRDYYTGELFF.

This clonotype was observed a few times. This rearrangement joins TRBV7-3 to TRBJ2-2; TRBD1 matches 9 bases. The J segment lost 4 bases and the V segment lost 6 bases, leaving 6 bases of the junction unmatched. Germline-derived CDR1 and CDR2 are SGHTA and FQGTGA. The CDR3 totals 15 residues. CDR3 sequence (DNA): TGTGCCAGCAGACGGACAGGGGTTGGCACCGGGGAGCTGTTTTTT. This gives the protein CASRRTGVGTGELFF.

This chain links TRBV7-2 with TRBJ2-5; D call uncertain. This CDR3 has 13 amino acids. CDR1 and CDR2 (germline): SGHTA, FQGNSA. Between the trimmed V and J ends, which lost 8 bases and 0 bases, there was a span of 10 bases. CDR3 sequence reads: CASSAWYQETQYF. The CDR3 DNA reads as TGTGCCAGCTCAGCTTGGTACCAAGAGACCCAGTACTTC.